The 26 T cell receptor beta chains reported below all come from one sample, sequenced in a study of blood T cells in healthy people across ages. For the second PCR, which ran for roughly 6 to 11 cycles, a sample-barcoded 5' primer and a J-beta primer mix were used. TCRdb re-called the 5' RACE reads with MiXCR, one entry per CDR3 protein. The profile covers about 1,400,000 distinct CDR3 sequences, with about 43% appearing a single time and 7.9% taken by the ten largest. The sequenced material came from blood. The source is a woman aged 18-30 years in good health.

As concerns this clonotype: At one of its ends the junction is not consistent with the germline gene, which may arise from a read error. The gene calls are TRBV20-1 and TRBJ1-4; 8 bases agree with TRBD1. The CDR3 totals 15 residues. Germline lookup yields CDR1 DFQATT and CDR2 SNEGSKA (reference sequence). The CDR3 sequence: CSASRQGQNNEKLFF. The CDR3 region has the DNA TGCAGCGCTAGCAGACAGGGGCAAAATAATGAAAAACTGTTTTTT.

The gene calls are TRBV7-2 and TRBJ1-2; D possibly corresponds to TRBD1 (5 bases). The CDR3 spans 16 residues. Germline V gene sequence: CDR1 SGHTA, CDR2 FQGNSA. V was shortened by 0 bases and J by 5 bases, with 16 bases between the two germline ends. The CDR3, as DNA: TGTGCCAGCAGCTTAGCGTCGTTTTACAGACAGTATGGCTACACCTTC. Encoded protein: CASSLASFYRQYGYTF.

This clonotype was found a few times. The J gene is TRBJ2-7, the V gene TRBV12-3 or TRBV12-4, with D perhaps TRBD1 (5 bases). With 6 bases removed from V and 2 bases from J, the gap between germline ends came to 17 bases. This CDR3 contains 15 residues. CDR3 nucleotide sequence: TGTGCCAGCAGGAATCAGGGAAAATCGCCCTACGAGCAGTACTTC. It yields the protein CASRNQGKSPYEQYF.

The chain recombines TRBV5-1 with TRBJ2-1; D tentatively reads TRBD1 or TRBD2 (5 bases each). Trimming shortened V by 3 bases and J by 7 bases, and 17 bases separated the two germline ends. The germline gives CDR1 SGHRS, CDR2 YFSETQ. The CDR3 extends over 15 amino acids. Here the CDR3 reads CASSWELGERNEQFF. The CDR3 DNA reads as TGCGCCAGCAGCTGGGAGCTGGGGGAACGTAATGAGCAGTTCTTC.

The V call is TRBV21-1, the J call TRBJ2-1; whether TRBD1, the table's D call, matches the DNA was not checked. TRBV21-1 has pseudogene status. The CDR3 contains 14 residues. Written as DNA, the CDR3 is TGTGCCAGCAGCAAAGTAAGTTTGAGCCCGGGGCAGTTCTTC. Protein product: CASSKVSLSPGQFF.

This clonotype was detected only a few times. The V call is TRBV10-2, the J call TRBJ2-3; perhaps TRBD1 as D (6 bases). CDR3 length: 14 residues. Germline V gene data show CDR1 as WSHSY and CDR2 as SAAADI. V shed 3 bases and J shed 4 bases, with 11 bases lying between them. The CDR3 reads CASSDQGWADTQYF. For the CDR3, the DNA is TGCGCCAGCAGTGACCAGGGGTGGGCAGATACGCAGTATTTT.

The CDR3 DNA reads TGTGCCAGCTCACCACGGACCGGGATAGGGGAGACCCAGTTCTTC. Protein: CASSPRTGIGETQFF. This chain links TRBV18 with TRBJ2-1; D possibly uses TRBD1 or TRBD2 (5 bases each). Between the trimmed V and J ends, which lost 1 base and 13 bases, there was a span of 20 bases. Germline assignment: CDR1 KGHSH and CDR2 LQKENI. The CDR3 totals 15 residues.

V and J are TRBV4-2 and TRBJ2-2; either TRBD1 or TRBD2 may fit D (5 bases each). Germline V gives CDR1 LGHNA, CDR2 YNFKEQ. The CDR3 has 15 residues. V gave up 3 bases and J gave up 4 bases, with 12 bases separating them. This chain's CDR3 is CASSQIGDATGELFF. DNA for the CDR3: TGTGCCAGCAGCCAGATCGGGGACGCCACCGGGGAGCTGTTTTTT.

This chain connects TRBV7-6 to TRBJ2-3; D unclear. Trimming pared 4 bases from V and 5 bases from J, leaving 16 bases between. This CDR3 is built from 15 residues. Germline V gene data show CDR1 as SGHVS and CDR2 as FNYEAQ. The CDR3 loop reads CASSSIPLIGDTQYF. The CDR3 DNA reads TGTGCCAGCAGCTCTATTCCATTGATAGGAGATACGCAGTATTTT. The full variable domain, completed using reference TRBV7-6 and TRBJ2-3, is GAGVSQSPRYKVTKRGQDVALRCDPISGHVSLYWYRQALGQGPEFLTYFNYEAQQDKSGLPNDRFSAERPEGSISTLTIQRTEQRDSAMYRCASSSIPLIGDTQYFGPGTRLTVL.

The chain is built from TRBV6-1 and TRBJ2-1; 11 positions match TRBD1. Germline CDR1 and CDR2: MNHNS and SASEGT. There are 15 residues in the CDR3. J lost 7 bases, V lost 3 bases, and 5 bases had no gene match. CDR3 sequence: CASSDRDRGYNEQFF. For the CDR3, the DNA is TGTGCCAGCAGTGACCGGGACAGGGGGTATAATGAGCAGTTCTTC.

This chain connects TRBV20-1 to TRBJ2-3, with 11 nucleotides matching TRBD2. The CDR3 extends over 16 amino acids. Unmatched junction bases numbered 3, after V lost 0 bases and J lost 1 base. The germline CDR1 and CDR2 sequences are DFQATT and SNEGSKA (reference sequence). CDR3 DNA: TGCAGTGCTAGAGAAACTAGCGGGGGACGCACAGATACGCAGTATTTT. Residues: CSARETSGGRTDTQYF.

The chain recombines TRBV6-1 with TRBJ1-2; D gene unclear. The V end was cut by 4 bases, the J end by 1 base, with 22 bases between. Germline CDR1 is MNHNS and CDR2 is SASEGT. The CDR3 length is 18 residues. This CDR3 is CASSGPRGFSMFNYGYTF. CDR3 sequence (DNA): TGTGCCAGCAGTGGCCCCCGGGGTTTCAGCATGTTTAACTATGGCTACACCTTC.

The genes are TRBV10-2 and TRBJ2-2; D is uncertain. Trimming removed 4 bases at V and 6 bases at J, with 21 bases between. This CDR3 region has 17 residues. Germline-derived CDR1 and CDR2 are WSHSY and SAAADI. The CDR3 spells CASSAQTTGLVAGELFF. CDR3 DNA sequence: TGCGCCAGCAGTGCTCAGACCACGGGCCTCGTGGCCGGGGAGCTGTTTTTT.

The gene calls are TRBV7-2 and TRBJ1-5; 10 nucleotides align to TRBD1. CDR3 size: 15 residues. Germline assignment: CDR1 SGHTA and CDR2 FQGNSA. Losses at the gene ends were 5 bases for V and 3 bases for J; bases not matched to a gene: 4. The CDR3 region has the DNA TGTGCCAGCAGCCCGGGACAGGGGAACAATCAGCCCCAGCATTTT. Residues: CASSPGQGNNQPQHF.

The CDR3 DNA follows: TGCGCCAGCAGCTTGGATCCAGGCACCTATGGCTACACCTTC. Translated, it gives CASSLDPGTYGYTF. This rearrangement joins TRBV5-1 to TRBJ1-2; D ambiguous. The CDR3 spans 14 residues. CDR1 and CDR2 (germline): SGHRS, YFSETQ. The germline V and J ends were trimmed by 0 bases and 4 bases, with 10 bases remaining between them. The complete variable domain, with remaining parts taken from reference TRBV5-1 and TRBJ1-2, reads KAGVTQTPRYLIKTRGQQVTLSCSPISGHRSVSWYQQTPGQGLQFLFEYFSETQRNKGNFPGRFSGRQFSNSRSEMNVSTLELGDSALYLCASSLDPGTYGYTFGSGTRLTVV.

This clonotype was recorded many times. An end of the junction does not agree with germline; a read error may underlie this. This sequence joins TRBV5-1 and TRBJ2-4; 8 nucleotides line up with TRBD1. The CDR3 runs 13 residues. Germline V gene sequence: CDR1 SGHRS, CDR2 YFSETQ. The CDR3 loop reads CASSPGQGNIQYF. CDR3 nucleotide sequence: TGTGCCAGCAGCCCCGGACAGGGAAACATTCAGTACTTC.

This clonotype was observed a handful of times. The chain employs TRBV30 and TRBJ1-2, with unresolved D. The V gene lost 0 bases and the J gene lost 7 bases, with 12 bases spanning the gap. The germline V gene has CDR1 GTSNPN and CDR2 SVGIG (reference sequence). The length of the CDR3 is 13 residues. This CDR3 reads CAWSVRQRSGYTF. As DNA, the CDR3 is TGTGCCTGGAGTGTACGCCAGCGGTCTGGCTACACCTTC. Full variable domain (remainder filled in from reference TRBV30 and TRBJ1-2): SQTIHQWPATLVQPVGSPLSLECTVEGTSNPNLYWYRQAAGRGLQLLFYSVGIGQISSEVPQNLSASRPQDRQFILSSKKLLLSDSGFYLCAWSVRQRSGYTFGSGTRLTVV.

The chain carries TRBV28 and TRBJ2-7; 7 positions match TRBD1. Per the germline V gene, CDR1 is MDHEN and CDR2 is SYDVKM. CDR3 size: 15 residues. V shed 5 bases, J shed 1 base, and the junction held 8 bases outside the gene matches. The CDR3: CASSAIRDRSYEQYF. CDR3 nucleotides: TGTGCCAGCAGTGCTATTCGGGACAGATCCTACGAGCAGTACTTC.

The sample holds a few counts of this clonotype. The chain links TRBV7-3 to TRBJ2-4; TRBD1 matches at 7 bases. There are 14 residues in the CDR3. Germline CDR1 reads SGHTA; CDR2 reads FQGTGA. V lost 5 bases to trimming and J lost 5 bases; unmatched junction nucleotides: 6. The chain's CDR3 is CASSLSGTENIQYF. The CDR3 DNA is TGTGCCAGCAGCCTTTCCGGGACAGAAAACATTCAGTACTTC.

The gene calls are TRBV10-2 and TRBJ2-3; 10 bases are a match to TRBD2. Germline V gene data show CDR1 as WSHSY and CDR2 as SAAADI. J was trimmed by 3 bases and V by 4 bases; bases with no gene match: 4. This CDR3 region has 15 residues. CDR3 sequence reads: CASSGVAGGTDTQYF. Here the CDR3 DNA reads TGCGCCAGCAGTGGGGTAGCGGGGGGTACAGATACGCAGTATTTT.

A few counts support this clonotype. The J gene is TRBJ1-2, the V gene TRBV25-1; TRBD1 might be the D (6 bases). Trimming shortened V by 4 bases and J by 7 bases, and 13 bases separated the two germline ends. Looked up from germline, CDR1 is MGHDK and CDR2 is SYGVNS. The CDR3 runs to 13 residues. The DNA of the CDR3 is TGTGCCAGCAGTGGATCCACAGGGCCTGGCTACACCTTC. Amino acid sequence: CASSGSTGPGYTF.

This clonotype was counted only a few times. The chain joins TRBV20-1 to TRBJ2-4; no definite D call. CDR3 length: 14 residues. The germline gives CDR1 DFQATT, CDR2 SNEGSKA (reference sequence). V gave up 4 bases and J gave up 1 base, with 11 bases separating them. CDR3 sequence: CSATREAAKNIQYF. The CDR3 DNA follows: TGCAGTGCTACCCGCGAGGCGGCCAAAAACATTCAGTACTTC.

As regards this clonotype: One junction end does not reproduce the germline sequence, and a read error may be involved. The rearrangement links TRBV7-2 to TRBJ2-3, with 7 bases that match TRBD1. The CDR3 is 13 residues long. Germline-derived CDR1 and CDR2 are SGHTA and FQGNSA. The CDR3 DNA follows: TGTGCCGGCAGCACTACAGGGGCAGATACGCAGTATTTT. It translates to CAGSTTGADTQYF.

This chain links TRBV2 with TRBJ2-1; 9 nucleotides agree with TRBD1. With 7 bases clipped from V and 5 bases from J, the junction kept 6 bases outside the gene matches. CDR1 and CDR2 (germline): SNHLY, FYNNEI. The CDR3 is 14 residues long. In DNA form, the CDR3 reads TGTGCCAGCACGGACAGGGGAAGAGACAATGAGCAGTTCTTC. This codes for CASTDRGRDNEQFF. The full variable domain, in which reference TRBV2 and TRBJ2-1 provide the parts outside the CDR3, is EPEVTQTPSHQVTQMGQEVILRCVPISNHLYFYWYRQILGQKVEFLVSFYNNEISEKSEIFDDQFSVERPDGSNFTLKIRSTKLEDSAMYFCASTDRGRDNEQFFGPGTRLTVL.

The rearrangement uses TRBV29-1 and TRBJ2-1, with 15 bases matching TRBD2. CDR3 length: 14 amino acids. Unmatched junction bases numbered 1, after V lost 1 base and J lost 9 bases. Germline lookup yields CDR1 SQVTM and CDR2 ANQGSEA. The CDR3 DNA reads as TGCAGCGTTGAAGTGGGACTAGCGGGAGGTGAGCAGTTCTTC. Residues: CSVEVGLAGGEQFF.

This clonotype was observed a few times. The V gene is TRBV4-2, the J gene TRBJ2-5; 9 bases align to TRBD2. CDR3 length equals 17 residues. Losses at the gene ends were 0 bases for V and 5 bases for J; bases not matched to a gene: 10. CDR1 is LGHNA, CDR2 YNFKEQ, per germline. The chain's CDR3 is CASSQDAGAGGIETQYF. CDR3 sequence (DNA): TGTGCCAGCAGCCAAGATGCAGGAGCGGGAGGTATCGAGACCCAGTACTTC.